Described below is a single TCR beta chain sequence and its context. The CDR3 loop spans 15 amino acids. Unmatched junction bases numbered 5, after V lost 4 bases and J lost 2 bases. Per the germline V gene, CDR1 is MGHDK and CDR2 is SYGVNS. These data belong to a study of shared T cell receptors in the human thymus. Repertoires were generated with immunoSEQ multiplex PCR, while TCRdb's copy carries only in-frame clones and drops some. The sample includes 450,000 to 650,000 clones, about 80% of them seen just once. These data also featured in a second study, about human thymus T cells. This second report adds: Resections from corrective heart surgery provided thymus tissue. Related reports documented highly overlapping thymic repertoires among unrelated individuals.

The TCR was taken from a boy in the first two years of life with a congenital heart defect. The sample comprised thymocytes. The chain recombines TRBV25-1 with TRBJ2-7; 10 nucleotides agree with TRBD1. The CDR3 region is CASSVPGTGAYEQYF. CDR3 nucleotides: TGTGCCAGCAGTGTACCCGGGACAGGGGCCTACGAGCAGTACTTC.